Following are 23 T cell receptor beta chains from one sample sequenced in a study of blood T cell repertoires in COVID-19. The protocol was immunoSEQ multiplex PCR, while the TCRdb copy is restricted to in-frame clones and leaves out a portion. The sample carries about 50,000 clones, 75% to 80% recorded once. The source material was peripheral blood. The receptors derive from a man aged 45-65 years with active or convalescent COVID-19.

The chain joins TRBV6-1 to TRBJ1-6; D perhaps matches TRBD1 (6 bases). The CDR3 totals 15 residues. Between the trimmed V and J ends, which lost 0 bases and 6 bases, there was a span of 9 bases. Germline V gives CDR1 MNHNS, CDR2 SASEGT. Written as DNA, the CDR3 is TGTGCCAGCAGTGAAGCCAGACAGGCTAATTCACCCCTCCACTTT. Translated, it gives CASSEARQANSPLHF.

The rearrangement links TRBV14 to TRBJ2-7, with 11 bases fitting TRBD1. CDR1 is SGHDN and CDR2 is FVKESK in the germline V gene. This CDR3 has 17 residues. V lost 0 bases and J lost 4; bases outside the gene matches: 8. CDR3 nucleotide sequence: TGTGCCAGCAGCCAAGAGTCGGGGACAGGGGGTTGGTACGAGCAGTACTTC. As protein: CASSQESGTGGWYEQYF.

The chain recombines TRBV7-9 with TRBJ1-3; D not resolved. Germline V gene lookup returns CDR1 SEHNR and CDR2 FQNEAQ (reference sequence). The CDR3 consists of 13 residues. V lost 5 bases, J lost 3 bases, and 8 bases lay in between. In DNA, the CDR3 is TGTGCCAGCAGCCATAGAATTGGAAACACCATATATTTT. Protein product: CASSHRIGNTIYF.

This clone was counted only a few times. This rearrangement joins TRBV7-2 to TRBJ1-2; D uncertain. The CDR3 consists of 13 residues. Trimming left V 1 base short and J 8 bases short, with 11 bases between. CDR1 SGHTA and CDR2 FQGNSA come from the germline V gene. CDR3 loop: CASSLVSQLGYTF. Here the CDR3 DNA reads TGTGCCAGCAGCTTAGTCAGTCAGTTGGGCTACACCTTC.

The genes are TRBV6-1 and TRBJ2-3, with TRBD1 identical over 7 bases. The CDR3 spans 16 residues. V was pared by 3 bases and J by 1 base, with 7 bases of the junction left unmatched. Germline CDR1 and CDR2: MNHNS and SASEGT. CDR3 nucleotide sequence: TGTGCCAGCAGTGACCGAGACAGGGTCGGCACAGATACGCAGTATTTT. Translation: CASSDRDRVGTDTQYF.

CDR3 coding DNA: TGTGCCACCAGCATACGACAGGGTGCGTACAATGAGCAGTTCTTC. It specifies CATSIRQGAYNEQFF. The chain employs TRBV15 and TRBJ2-1, with 7 bases identical to TRBD1. CDR1 is LNHNV and CDR2 is YYDKDF in the germline V gene (reference sequence). The CDR3 is 15 amino acids. After removal of 4 bases from V and 4 bases from J, the junction contained 7 bases not matched to a gene.

CDR3 in DNA: TGTGCCAGCAGCCCTATCCTAGCGGGGGCAGATACGCAGTATTTT. Translation gives CASSPILAGADTQYF. This chain connects TRBV7-3 to TRBJ2-3, with 10 bases lining up with TRBD2. CDR1 is SGHTA and CDR2 is FQGTGA in the germline V gene. V trimming: 5 bases; J trimming: 4 bases; junction bases outside the gene matches: 6. The CDR3 runs to 15 residues.

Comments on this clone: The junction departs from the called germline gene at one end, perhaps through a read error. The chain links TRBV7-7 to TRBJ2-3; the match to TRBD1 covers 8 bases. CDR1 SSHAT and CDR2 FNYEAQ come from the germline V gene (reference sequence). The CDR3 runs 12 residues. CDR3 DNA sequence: TGTGCTAGCAGCGACAGGGGAGATACGCAGTATTTT. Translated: CASSDRGDTQYF.

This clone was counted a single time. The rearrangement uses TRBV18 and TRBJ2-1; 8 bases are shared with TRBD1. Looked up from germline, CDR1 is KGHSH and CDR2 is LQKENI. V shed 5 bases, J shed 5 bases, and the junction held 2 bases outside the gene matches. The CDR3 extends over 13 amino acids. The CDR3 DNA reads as TGTGCCAGCTCAACGGGACAGGACAATGAGCAGTTCTTC. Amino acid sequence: CASSTGQDNEQFF. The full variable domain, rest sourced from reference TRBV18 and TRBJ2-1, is NAGVMQNPRHLVRRRGQEARLRCSPMKGHSHVYWYRQLPEEGLKFMVYLQKENIIDESGMPKERFSAEFPKEGPSILRIQQVVRGDSAAYFCASSTGQDNEQFFGPGTRLTVL.

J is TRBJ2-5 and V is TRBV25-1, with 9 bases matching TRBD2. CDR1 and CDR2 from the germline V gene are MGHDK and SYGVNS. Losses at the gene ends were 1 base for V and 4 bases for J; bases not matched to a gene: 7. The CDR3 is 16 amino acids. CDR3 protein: CASSESKAGGGETQYF. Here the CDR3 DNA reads TGTGCCAGCAGTGAATCTAAGGCGGGAGGGGGAGAGACCCAGTACTTC.

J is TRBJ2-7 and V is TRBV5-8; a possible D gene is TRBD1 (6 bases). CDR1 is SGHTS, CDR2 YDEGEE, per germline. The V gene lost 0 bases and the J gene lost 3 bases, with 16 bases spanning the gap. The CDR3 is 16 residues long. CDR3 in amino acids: CASSLELGPGDYEQYF. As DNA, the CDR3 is TGTGCCAGCAGCTTGGAATTGGGGCCAGGGGACTACGAGCAGTACTTC.

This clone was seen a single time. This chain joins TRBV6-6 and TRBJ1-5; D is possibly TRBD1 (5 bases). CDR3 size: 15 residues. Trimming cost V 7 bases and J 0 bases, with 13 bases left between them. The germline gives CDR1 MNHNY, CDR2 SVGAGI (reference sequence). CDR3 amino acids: CASTLGGYSNQPQHF. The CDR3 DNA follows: TGTGCCAGCACTCTGGGGGGATATAGCAATCAGCCCCAGCATTTT.

The CDR3 protein is CASSRDRDYNEQFF. CDR3 DNA: TGTGCCAGCAGCCGGGACAGGGACTACAATGAGCAGTTCTTC. J is TRBJ2-1 and V is TRBV6-5; 9 bases match TRBD1. V was pared by 6 bases and J by 3 bases, with 3 bases of the junction left unmatched. Per germline, CDR1 MNHEY and CDR2 SVGAGI. This CDR3 region has 14 residues.

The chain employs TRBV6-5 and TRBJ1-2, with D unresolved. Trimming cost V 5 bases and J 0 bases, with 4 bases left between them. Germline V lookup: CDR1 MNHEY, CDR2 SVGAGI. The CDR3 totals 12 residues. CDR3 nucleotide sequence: TGTGCCAGCAGTCAGACTAACTATGGCTACACCTTC. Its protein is CASSQTNYGYTF.

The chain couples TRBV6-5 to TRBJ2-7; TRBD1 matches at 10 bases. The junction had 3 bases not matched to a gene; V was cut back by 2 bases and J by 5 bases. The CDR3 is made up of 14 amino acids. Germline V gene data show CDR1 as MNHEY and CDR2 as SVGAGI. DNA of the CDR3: TGTGCCAGCAGTTACAGGACAGGGGGAAACGAGCAGTACTTC. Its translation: CASSYRTGGNEQYF.

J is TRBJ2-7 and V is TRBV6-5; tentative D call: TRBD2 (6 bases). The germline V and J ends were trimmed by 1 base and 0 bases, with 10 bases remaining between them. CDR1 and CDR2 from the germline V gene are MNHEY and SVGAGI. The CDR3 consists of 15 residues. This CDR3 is CASSYFRGSSYEQYF. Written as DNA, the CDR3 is TGTGCCAGCAGTTACTTTCGGGGGAGCTCCTACGAGCAGTACTTC.

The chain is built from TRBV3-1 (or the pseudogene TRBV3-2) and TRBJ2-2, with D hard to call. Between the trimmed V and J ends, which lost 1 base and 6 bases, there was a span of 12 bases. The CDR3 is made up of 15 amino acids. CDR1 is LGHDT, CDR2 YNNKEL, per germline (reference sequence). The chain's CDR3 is CASSQANNVAGELFF. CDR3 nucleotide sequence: TGTGCCAGCAGCCAAGCTAATAATGTGGCCGGGGAGCTGTTTTTT.

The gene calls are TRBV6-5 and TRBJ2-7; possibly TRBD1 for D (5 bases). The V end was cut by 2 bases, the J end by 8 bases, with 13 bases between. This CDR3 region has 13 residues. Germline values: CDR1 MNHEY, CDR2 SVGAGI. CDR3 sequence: CASSYNEGDKQYF. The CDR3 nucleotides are TGTGCCAGCAGTTACAACGAAGGGGATAAGCAGTACTTC.

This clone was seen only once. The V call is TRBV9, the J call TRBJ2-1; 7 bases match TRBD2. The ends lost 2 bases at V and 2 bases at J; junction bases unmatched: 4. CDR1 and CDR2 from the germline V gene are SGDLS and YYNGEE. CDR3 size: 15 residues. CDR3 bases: TGTGCCAGCAGCGTGGGGGGGTCAACCTACAATGAGCAGTTCTTC. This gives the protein CASSVGGSTYNEQFF. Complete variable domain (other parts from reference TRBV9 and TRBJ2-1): DSGVTQTPKHLITATGQRVTLRCSPRSGDLSVYWYQQSLDQGLQFLIQYYNGEERAKGNILERFSAQQFPDLHSELNLSSLELGDSALYFCASSVGGSTYNEQFFGPGTRLTVL.

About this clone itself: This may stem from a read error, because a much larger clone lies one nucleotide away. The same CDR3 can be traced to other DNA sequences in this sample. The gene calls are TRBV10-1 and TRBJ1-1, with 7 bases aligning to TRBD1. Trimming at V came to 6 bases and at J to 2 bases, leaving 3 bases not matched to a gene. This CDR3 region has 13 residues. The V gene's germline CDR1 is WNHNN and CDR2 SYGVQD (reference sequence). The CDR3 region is CASSRDSNTEAFF. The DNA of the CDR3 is TGCGCCAGCAGCCGGGACAGTAACACTGAAGCTTTCTTT.

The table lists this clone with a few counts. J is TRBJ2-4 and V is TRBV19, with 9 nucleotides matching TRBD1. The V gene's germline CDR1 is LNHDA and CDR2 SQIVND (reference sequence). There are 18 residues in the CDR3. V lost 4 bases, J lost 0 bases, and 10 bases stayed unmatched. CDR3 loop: CASSNEQGALVAKNIQYF. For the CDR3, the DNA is TGTGCCAGTAGTAATGAACAGGGGGCTCTTGTAGCCAAAAACATTCAGTACTTC.

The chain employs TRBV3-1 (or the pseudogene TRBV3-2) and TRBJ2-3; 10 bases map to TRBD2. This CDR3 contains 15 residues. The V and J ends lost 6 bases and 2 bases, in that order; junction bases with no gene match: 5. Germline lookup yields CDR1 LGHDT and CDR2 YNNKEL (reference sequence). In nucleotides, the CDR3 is TGTGCCAGCAGGCTTAGCGGGGGGACCACAGATACGCAGTATTTT. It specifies CASRLSGGTTDTQYF.

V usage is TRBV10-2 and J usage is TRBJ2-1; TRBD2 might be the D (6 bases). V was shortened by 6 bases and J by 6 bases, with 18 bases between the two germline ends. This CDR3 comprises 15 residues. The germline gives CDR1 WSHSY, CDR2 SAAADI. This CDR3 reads CASRLEGLRTNEQFF. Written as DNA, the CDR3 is TGCGCCAGCAGACTTGAGGGACTTAGGACCAATGAGCAGTTCTTC.